Presented here are 15 T cell receptor beta chains from one specimen sequenced in a study of blood T cell repertoires in COVID-19. TCRdb keeps only in-frame clones here, not all; method: immunoSEQ multiplex PCR. This table has about 250,000 clones, about 80% appearing once. Specimen: peripheral blood. Every receptor here comes from a man of 80 years or more with acute or convalescent COVID-19.

The V gene is TRBV27, the J gene TRBJ1-2, with 10 bases fitting TRBD1. The length of the CDR3 is 15 residues. Germline CDR1 and CDR2: MNHEY and SMNVEV (reference sequence). Trimming took 3 bases from V and 4 from J; bases not matched to a gene: 5. In DNA form, the CDR3 reads TGTGCCAGCAGTTTTGACAGGGGGCAGTTCTATGGCTACACCTTC. Its translation: CASSFDRGQFYGYTF.

J is TRBJ2-2 and V is TRBV12-3 or TRBV12-4, with TRBD1 matching 7 bases. Trimming at V came to 5 bases and at J to 7 bases, leaving 1 base not matched to a gene. The CDR3 length is 12 residues. The CDR3 region is CASSRDSGELFF. CDR3 DNA sequence: TGTGCCAGCAGTAGGGACAGCGGGGAGCTGTTTTTT.

The CDR3 DNA follows: TGCGCCAGCAGCCACCCCGGGGAGCCCCAGCATTTT. Its protein is CASSHPGEPQHF. The genes are TRBV4-1 and TRBJ1-5; the D is unclear. Germline assignment: CDR1 MGHRA and CDR2 YSYEKL. Trimming left V 3 bases short and J 8 bases short, with 8 bases between. The CDR3 totals 12 residues.

CDR3 DNA: TGTGCCATCAGTGTTGGGGGACTCAACACCGGGGAGCTGTTTTTT. Its protein product is CAISVGGLNTGELFF. The chain carries TRBV10-3 and TRBJ2-2, with D tentatively TRBD2 (6 bases). Between the trimmed V and J ends, which lost 4 bases and 2 bases, there was a span of 11 bases. CDR1 and CDR2 from the germline V gene are ENHRY and SYGVKD. CDR3 length equals 15 residues.

V is TRBV9 and J is TRBJ2-6, with a possible D match to TRBD2 (5 bases). Trimming removed 0 bases at V and 0 bases at J, with 7 bases between. Germline-derived CDR1 and CDR2 are SGDLS and YYNGEE. The CDR3 has 16 amino acids. The CDR3 reads CASSVVGGSGANVLTF. The CDR3 DNA reads as TGTGCCAGCAGCGTAGTTGGAGGCTCTGGGGCCAACGTCCTGACTTTC. Full variable domain (outside the CDR3, taken from reference TRBV9 and TRBJ2-6): DSGVTQTPKHLITATGQRVTLRCSPRSGDLSVYWYQQSLDQGLQFLIQYYNGEERAKGNILERFSAQQFPDLHSELNLSSLELGDSALYFCASSVVGGSGANVLTFGAGSRLTVL.

This clone was recorded a few times. The genes are TRBV19 and TRBJ1-5, with D perhaps TRBD1 (6 bases). Trimming removed 8 bases from V and 8 bases from J, with 13 bases in between. In germline, CDR1 is LNHDA, CDR2 SQIVND (reference sequence). The CDR3 spans 12 residues. The CDR3 region has the DNA TGTGCCAGTGGACAGTTACAGGAGCCCCAGCATTTT. Encoded protein: CASGQLQEPQHF. The full variable domain, in which reference TRBV19 and TRBJ1-5 provide the parts outside the CDR3, is DGGITQSPKYLFRKEGQNVTLSCEQNLNHDAMYWYRQDPGQGLRLIYYSQIVNDFQKGDIAEGYSVSREKKESFPLTVTSAQKNPTAFYLCASGQLQEPQHFGDGTRLSIL.

The chain joins TRBV24-1 to TRBJ2-3, with a tentative D call TRBD2 (7 bases). This CDR3 spans 16 amino acids. Germline lookup yields CDR1 KGHDR and CDR2 SFDVKD. V was pared by 7 bases and J by 2 bases, with 18 bases between. The CDR3, as DNA: TGTGCCACCAGGGCTAAGACGGGGGGCCCCACAGATACGCAGTATTTT. Protein sequence: CATRAKTGGPTDTQYF.

The chain combines TRBV28 with TRBJ2-6; D might be TRBD1 (5 bases). CDR3 length equals 16 residues. The germline V gene has CDR1 MDHEN and CDR2 SYDVKM. Trimming stripped 8 bases from V and 0 bases from J, with 14 bases between. The CDR3 sequence: CASLPYRRSGANVLTF. CDR3 bases: TGTGCCAGCCTCCCGTACAGGCGCTCTGGGGCCAACGTCCTGACTTTC.

The chain couples TRBV15 to TRBJ1-2; D unresolved. V gave up 0 bases and J gave up 4 bases, with 6 bases separating them. The CDR3 loop spans 13 amino acids. The germline CDR1 and CDR2 sequences are LNHNV and YYDKDF (reference sequence). The CDR3 DNA follows: TGTGCCACCAGCAGAGACCAGATCTATGGCTACACCTTC. It specifies CATSRDQIYGYTF.

There are many counts of this clone. V and J are TRBV5-4 and TRBJ2-2; 7 nucleotides match TRBD1. After removal of 4 bases from V and 6 bases from J, the junction contained 6 bases not matched to a gene. CDR1 is SGHNT and CDR2 is YYREEE in the germline V gene (reference sequence). The CDR3 consists of 14 residues. The CDR3 DNA follows: TGTGCCAGCAGCCGGGACAGCGGCCCCGGGGAGCTGTTTTTT. Translating it yields CASSRDSGPGELFF.

The chain recombines TRBV3-1 (or the pseudogene TRBV3-2) with TRBJ2-1; 11 bases fit TRBD2. Germline lookup yields CDR1 LGHDT and CDR2 YNNKEL (reference sequence). Losses at the gene ends were 4 bases for V and 4 bases for J; bases not matched to a gene: 6. The CDR3 has 16 residues. CDR3 loop: CASSPRLAGRYNEQFF. CDR3 DNA: TGTGCCAGCAGCCCTAGACTAGCGGGGCGTTACAATGAGCAGTTCTTC.

This clone has at least ten counts. Other DNA sequences of this sample code for an identical CDR3. The chain couples TRBV24-1 to TRBJ2-7, with 7 bases matching TRBD1. With V trimmed by 4 bases and J by 2 bases, 7 bases remained unmatched. The CDR3 consists of 15 residues. Germline CDR1 KGHDR, CDR2 SFDVKD. In nucleotides, the CDR3 is TGTGCCACCAGTGACCCACGGGACAGAACCTACGAGCAGTACTTC. It translates to CATSDPRDRTYEQYF.

This chain uses TRBV7-9 with TRBJ2-1; 13 bases align to TRBD2. CDR1 is SEHNR, CDR2 FQNEAQ, per germline (reference sequence). V trimming: 5 bases; J trimming: 6 bases; junction bases outside the gene matches: 13. The CDR3 runs to 18 residues. The DNA of the CDR3 is TGTGCCAGCAGCAAAAGGTACATGGGACTAGCGGGACCCAATGAGCAGTTCTTC. It is translated as CASSKRYMGLAGPNEQFF.

The table lists this clone with a few counts. The chain has TRBV6-5 and TRBJ1-6; D is perhaps TRBD1 (6 bases). CDR3 size: 13 residues. V was clipped by 6 bases and J by 8 bases, with 11 bases between them. CDR1 and CDR2 from the germline V gene are MNHEY and SVGAGI. CDR3 amino acids: CASRGGADSPLHF. Written as DNA, the CDR3 is TGTGCCAGCAGGGGGGGGGCTGATTCACCCCTCCACTTT.

The chain employs TRBV6-2 or TRBV6-3 and TRBJ2-2; 12 nucleotides agree with TRBD2. Unmatched junction bases numbered 11, after V lost 0 bases and J lost 6 bases. The CDR3 spans 19 residues. Germline CDR1 MNHEY, CDR2 SVGEGT. The CDR3 nucleotides read TGTGCCAGCAGTTACTCCCCAAGACTAGCGGGGGTCTTTGCCGGGGAGCTGTTTTTT. Translated, it gives CASSYSPRLAGVFAGELFF.